This T cell receptor beta chain was found in a study of tumor-infiltrating lymphocytes in primary liver carcinoma. Across the whole study: These were node-negative, non-metastatic T1-T3 tumors of 4.2 to 10 cm. Per sample, productive TCRbeta reads numbered roughly 3.5 to 7.13 million, similar across tissue types. Overall study findings and caveats: When set against blood, tumors had a significantly higher top-250-clone fraction (p = 0.039).

Reverse transcription of around 500 ng total RNA with a constant-region primer produced TCR beta cDNA. Generation of the TCR beta libraries relied on three nested multiplex PCR rounds using slightly modified ARM-PCR. Two initial PCR rounds of around 9 cycles each paired TRBV1-TRBV30 forward primers with a C-beta reverse primer. TCRdb re-analysed the multiplex PCR reads in MiXCR, keeping a single row per CDR3 protein. The profile shows 300,000 to 400,000 distinct CDR3 sequences, around three fifths of them singletons. This CDR3 contains 13 residues. Germline V gene data show CDR1 as MNHEY and CDR2 as SVGEGT. With 1 base removed from V and 0 bases from J, the gap between germline ends came to 4 bases. As regards this clonotype: Its antigen is currently unknown.

Germline DNA was extracted alongside blood RNA, which was obtained from unsorted whole blood. V and J are TRBV6-2 or TRBV6-3 and TRBJ2-7; D gene unclear. Sequencing was carried out using peripheral blood. The TCR originated in a man aged 35 to 55 with primary liver carcinoma and hepatitis B virus infection. The CDR3 loop reads CASSYFHSYEQYF. CDR3 in DNA: TGTGCCAGCAGTTACTTCCACTCCTACGAGCAGTACTTC.